These 15 T cell receptor beta chains came from one sample sequenced in a study of beta chain features in type 1 diabetes. Every isolated RNA sample was fully reverse transcribed, so sequencing captured expressed TCRB transcripts. Sequencing used immunoSEQ multiplex PCR; TCRdb keeps in-frame clones, though not all of them. The sample has under 300,000 clones, 7.5% to 9.5% seen once. The source material was central memory CD4+ T cells from blood. Receptors originate from a woman aged 18-35 years in good health.

This clone has more than one count but fewer than ten. In DNA, the CDR3 is TGTGCCACGACGTTCACAGATACGCAGTATTTT. Its protein product is CATTFTDTQYF. The V and J genes are TRBV6-6 and TRBJ2-3; D call uncertain. Germline lookup yields CDR1 MNHNY and CDR2 SVGAGI (reference sequence). Trimming removed 10 bases from V and 2 bases from J, with 7 bases in between. The CDR3 covers 11 residues.

J is TRBJ1-1 and V is TRBV29-1; a weak D match, TRBD1 (5 bases). The V and J ends lost 7 bases and 0 bases respectively, with 15 bases between them. Germline values: CDR1 SQVTM, CDR2 ANQGSEA. This CDR3 is built from 14 residues. The CDR3 nucleotides are TGCAGCGCCCGGGGGGTAGGACTGAACACTGAAGCTTTCTTT. Translation gives CSARGVGLNTEAFF. Supplemented by reference TRBV29-1 and TRBJ1-1, the full variable domain reads SAVISQKPSRDICQRGTSLTIQCQVDSQVTMMFWYRQQPGQSLTLIATANQGSEATYESGFVIDKFPISRPNLTFSTLTVSNMSPEDSSIYLCSARGVGLNTEAFFGQGTRLTVV.

The J gene is TRBJ1-4, the V gene TRBV4-2; TRBD1 matches 7 bases. The CDR3 consists of 15 residues. Germline CDR1 is LGHNA and CDR2 is YNFKEQ. V lost 2 bases to trimming and J lost 7 bases; unmatched junction nucleotides: 7. The CDR3 is CASSQKGAEVEKLFF. For the CDR3, the DNA is TGTGCCAGCAGCCAAAAGGGGGCAGAGGTTGAAAAACTGTTTTTT.

The CDR3 coding sequence is TGTGCCAGCATCCTACTGACCCAGGGCTATGGCTACACCTTC. Protein product: CASILLTQGYGYTF. The J gene is TRBJ1-2, the V gene TRBV7-2; a possible D gene is TRBD1 (5 bases). Germline CDR1 SGHTA, CDR2 FQGNSA. The CDR3 extends over 14 amino acids. V was trimmed by 7 bases and J by 4 bases, leaving 16 bases between them.

The table lists this clone with a few counts. The DNA for the CDR3 is TGTGCCAGCAGCGTGAGCTTTACCGGGGAGCTGTTTTTT. Amino acid sequence: CASSVSFTGELFF. This chain links TRBV9 with TRBJ2-2; D is unclear. The CDR3 consists of 13 residues. Trimming shortened V by 2 bases and J by 5 bases, and 7 bases separated the two germline ends. Germline V gives CDR1 SGDLS, CDR2 YYNGEE. Filled out from reference TRBV9 and TRBJ2-2, the complete variable domain reads DSGVTQTPKHLITATGQRVTLRCSPRSGDLSVYWYQQSLDQGLQFLIQYYNGEERAKGNILERFSAQQFPDLHSELNLSSLELGDSALYFCASSVSFTGELFFGEGSRLTVL.

In its sample, this clone was seen many times. The chain has TRBV7-2 and TRBJ2-7, with 8 bases identical to TRBD1. From germline, CDR1 is SGHTA and CDR2 FQGNSA. The V segment lost 1 base and the J segment 1 base; nucleotides outside the gene matches: 0. This CDR3 spans 14 amino acids. This CDR3 is CASSLGTGSYEQYF. CDR3 nucleotide sequence: TGTGCCAGCAGCTTAGGGACAGGGTCCTACGAGCAGTACTTC.

This sequence joins TRBV11-3 and TRBJ2-1; 10 bases map to TRBD2. After removal of 1 base from V and 8 bases from J, the junction contained 8 bases not matched to a gene. This CDR3 spans 16 amino acids. In germline, CDR1 is SGHNT, CDR2 YENEEA. The CDR3 coding sequence is TGTGCCAGCAGCTTAGGGCTAGCGGGAGCAAAAGATGAGCAGTTCTTC. Translating gives CASSLGLAGAKDEQFF.

This clone has more than one count but fewer than ten. The rearrangement joins TRBV11-1 to TRBJ2-2; the D is unclear. The V end was cut by 3 bases, the J end by 6 bases, with 14 bases between. The CDR3 consists of 15 residues. CDR1 and CDR2 from the germline V gene are SGHAT and FQDESV (reference sequence). The CDR3 loop is CASSFGPTMAGELFF. The CDR3 DNA follows: TGTGCCAGCAGCTTTGGTCCCACAATGGCCGGGGAGCTGTTTTTT. The whole variable domain, filled in from reference TRBV11-1 and TRBJ2-2, reads EAEVAQSPRYKITEKSQAVAFWCDPISGHATLYWYRQILGQGPELLVQFQDESVVDDSQLPKDRFSAERLKGVDSTLKIQPAELGDSAMYLCASSFGPTMAGELFFGEGSRLTVL.

V gene TRBV4-2 combines with J gene TRBJ2-3; D tentatively fits TRBD1 or TRBD2 (5 bases each). V lost 5 bases to trimming and J lost 5 bases, with 14 bases between them. In germline, CDR1 is LGHNA, CDR2 YNFKEQ. The CDR3 totals 14 residues. CDR3 protein: CASSGGDGGDTQYF. The CDR3 coding sequence is TGTGCCAGCAGCGGGGGTGACGGCGGAGATACGCAGTATTTT.

This clone was observed a few times. The chain recombines TRBV7-2 with TRBJ2-3, with TRBD2 identical over 7 bases. This CDR3 has 16 amino acids. Trimming cost V 2 bases and J 7 bases; bases outside gene matches: 12. The V gene's germline CDR1 is SGHTA and CDR2 FQGNSA. The CDR3 loop reads CASSLSAGGSAYTQYF. As DNA, the CDR3 is TGTGCCAGCAGCTTATCGGCCGGGGGGTCCGCGTATACGCAGTATTTT.

V usage is TRBV7-2 and J usage is TRBJ2-3, with TRBD1 as a possible D gene (5 bases). This CDR3 has 14 residues. Germline CDR1 is SGHTA and CDR2 is FQGNSA. Trimming left V 1 base short and J 4 bases short, with 9 bases between. CDR3 sequence reads: CASSLVPGSDTQYF. In DNA, the CDR3 is TGTGCCAGCAGCTTAGTCCCAGGGTCAGATACGCAGTATTTT.

This clone was counted between two and nine times. This chain uses TRBV14 with TRBJ2-5; 10 nucleotides match TRBD1. The germline CDR1 and CDR2 sequences are SGHDN and FVKESK. The J segment lost 3 bases and the V segment lost 0 bases, leaving 13 bases of the junction unmatched. The CDR3 consists of 19 residues. DNA for the CDR3: TGTGCCAGCAGCCAAGAAGTGGGCTTCGGACAGGGGGTTGAAGAGACCCAGTACTTC. The encoded protein is CASSQEVGFGQGVEETQYF.

The rearrangement uses TRBV7-2 and TRBJ1-2; D perhaps matches TRBD1 (5 bases). CDR1 is SGHTA, CDR2 FQGNSA, per germline. The V end was cut by 5 bases, the J end by 0 bases, with 13 bases between. The length of the CDR3 is 15 residues. The CDR3 region is CASSAGRAPNYGYTF. CDR3 DNA: TGTGCCAGCAGCGCGGGGCGCGCGCCTAACTATGGCTACACCTTC.

Only a few counts were recorded for this clone. This sequence joins TRBV6-1 and TRBJ1-2; unclear D gene. Germline CDR1 is MNHNS and CDR2 is SASEGT. The CDR3 consists of 12 residues. Trimming removed 6 bases at V and 6 bases at J, with 11 bases between. The CDR3 DNA reads TGTGCCAGCAGCGACCAAAGTGATGGCTACACCTTC. As protein: CASSDQSDGYTF.

This clone came up a few times. The chain has TRBV5-5 and TRBJ2-3; D gene uncertain. Per germline, CDR1 SGHKS and CDR2 YYEKEE (reference sequence). This CDR3 spans 13 amino acids. Trimming removed 8 bases at V and 2 bases at J, with 12 bases between. The CDR3, as DNA: TGTGCCAGTACCCTAGGCACCACAGATACGCAGTATTTT. Translated: CASTLGTTDTQYF.